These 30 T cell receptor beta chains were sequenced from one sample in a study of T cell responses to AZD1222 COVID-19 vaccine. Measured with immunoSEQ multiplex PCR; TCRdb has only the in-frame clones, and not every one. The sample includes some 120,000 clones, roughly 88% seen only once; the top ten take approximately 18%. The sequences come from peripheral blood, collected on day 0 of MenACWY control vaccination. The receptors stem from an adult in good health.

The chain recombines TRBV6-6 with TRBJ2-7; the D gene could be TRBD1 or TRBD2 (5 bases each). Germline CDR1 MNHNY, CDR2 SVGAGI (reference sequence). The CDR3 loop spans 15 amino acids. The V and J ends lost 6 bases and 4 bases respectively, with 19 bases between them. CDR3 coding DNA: TGTGCCAGCAGCCGAGGAGGAGACGGGACGTACGAGCAGTACTTC. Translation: CASSRGGDGTYEQYF.

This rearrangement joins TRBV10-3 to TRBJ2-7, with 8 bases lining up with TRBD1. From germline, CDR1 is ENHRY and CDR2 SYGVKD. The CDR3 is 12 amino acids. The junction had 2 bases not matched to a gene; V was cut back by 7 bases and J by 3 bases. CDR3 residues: CAITGTGYEQYF. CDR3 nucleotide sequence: TGTGCCATCACCGGGACAGGCTACGAGCAGTACTTC.

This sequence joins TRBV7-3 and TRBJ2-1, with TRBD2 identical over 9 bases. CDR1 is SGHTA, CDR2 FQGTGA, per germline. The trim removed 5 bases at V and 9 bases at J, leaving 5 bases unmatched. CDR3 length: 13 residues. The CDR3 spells CASSRTSEREQFF. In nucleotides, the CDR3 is TGTGCCAGCAGCCGGACTAGCGAACGTGAGCAGTTCTTC.

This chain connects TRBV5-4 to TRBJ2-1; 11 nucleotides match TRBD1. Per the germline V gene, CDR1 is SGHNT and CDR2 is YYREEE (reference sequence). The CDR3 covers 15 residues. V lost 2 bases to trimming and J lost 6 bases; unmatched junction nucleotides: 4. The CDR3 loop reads CASSFGGTGGNEQFF. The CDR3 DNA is TGTGCCAGCAGCTTTGGGGGGACAGGGGGCAATGAGCAGTTCTTC.

In DNA form, the CDR3 reads TGTGCCAGCAGCGACCGGCGGGTGAGCACAGATACGCAGTATTTT. It is translated as CASSDRRVSTDTQYF. This chain links TRBV7-8 with TRBJ2-3, with D possibly being TRBD2 (5 bases). This CDR3 has 15 amino acids. Germline V gene data show CDR1 as SGHVS and CDR2 as FQNEAQ. Deletions cut 5 bases from V and 0 bases from J, with 12 bases between.

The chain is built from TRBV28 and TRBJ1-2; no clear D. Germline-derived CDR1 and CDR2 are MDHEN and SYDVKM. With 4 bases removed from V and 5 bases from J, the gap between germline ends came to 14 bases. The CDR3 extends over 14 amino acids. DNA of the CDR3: TGTGCCAGCAGTTCAATCGTCCTCGGGTATGGCTACACCTTC. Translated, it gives CASSSIVLGYGYTF.

CDR3 loop: CASSEGVDTEAFF. CDR3 DNA: TGTGCCAGCTCGGAAGGGGTGGACACTGAAGCTTTCTTT. V and J are TRBV9 and TRBJ1-1; D is possibly TRBD1 (5 bases). Per the germline V gene, CDR1 is SGDLS and CDR2 is YYNGEE. CDR3 length equals 13 residues. Trimming left V 7 bases short and J 3 bases short, with 13 bases between.

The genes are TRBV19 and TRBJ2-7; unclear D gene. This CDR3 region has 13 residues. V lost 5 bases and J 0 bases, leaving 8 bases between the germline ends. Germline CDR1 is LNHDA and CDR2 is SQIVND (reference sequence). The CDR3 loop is CASSFGPSYEQYF. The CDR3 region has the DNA TGTGCCAGTAGTTTCGGACCCTCCTACGAGCAGTACTTC. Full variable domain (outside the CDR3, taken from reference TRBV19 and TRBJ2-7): DGGITQSPKYLFRKEGQNVTLSCEQNLNHDAMYWYRQDPGQGLRLIYYSQIVNDFQKGDIAEGYSVSREKKESFPLTVTSAQKNPTAFYLCASSFGPSYEQYFGPGTRLTVT.

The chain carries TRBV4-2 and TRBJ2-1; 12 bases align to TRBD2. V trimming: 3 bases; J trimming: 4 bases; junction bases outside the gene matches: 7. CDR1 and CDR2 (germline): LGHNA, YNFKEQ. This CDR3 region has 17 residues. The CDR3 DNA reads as TGTGCCAGCAGCCACCCAGTGGGGACTAGCGGGTACAATGAGCAGTTCTTC. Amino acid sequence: CASSHPVGTSGYNEQFF.

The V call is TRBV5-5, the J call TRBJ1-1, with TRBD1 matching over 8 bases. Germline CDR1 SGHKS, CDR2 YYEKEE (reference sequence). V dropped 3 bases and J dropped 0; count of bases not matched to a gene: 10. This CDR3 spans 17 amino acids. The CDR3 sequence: CASSSRQGLLMNTEAFF. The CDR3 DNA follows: TGTGCCAGCAGCTCCCGACAGGGGCTCCTTATGAACACTGAAGCTTTCTTT.

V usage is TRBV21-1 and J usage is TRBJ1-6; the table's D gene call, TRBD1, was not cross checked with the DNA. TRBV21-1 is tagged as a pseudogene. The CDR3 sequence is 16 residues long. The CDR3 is CASSKTGTGIFSPLHF. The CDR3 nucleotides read TGTGCCAGCAGCAAAACCGGGACAGGTATTTTTTCACCCCTCCACTTT.

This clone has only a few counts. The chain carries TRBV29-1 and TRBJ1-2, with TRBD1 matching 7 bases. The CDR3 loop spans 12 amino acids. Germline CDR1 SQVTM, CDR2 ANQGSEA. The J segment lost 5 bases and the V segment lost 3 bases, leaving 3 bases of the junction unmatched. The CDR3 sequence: CSVDTTGYGYTF. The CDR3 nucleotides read TGCAGCGTTGACACGACAGGGTATGGCTACACCTTC.

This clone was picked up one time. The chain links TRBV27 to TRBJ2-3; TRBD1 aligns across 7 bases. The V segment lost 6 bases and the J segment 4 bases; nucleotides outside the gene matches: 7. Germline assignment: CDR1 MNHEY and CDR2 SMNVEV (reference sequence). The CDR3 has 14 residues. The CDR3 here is CASRLDRVADTQYF. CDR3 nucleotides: TGTGCCAGCAGACTCGACAGGGTGGCAGATACGCAGTATTTT.

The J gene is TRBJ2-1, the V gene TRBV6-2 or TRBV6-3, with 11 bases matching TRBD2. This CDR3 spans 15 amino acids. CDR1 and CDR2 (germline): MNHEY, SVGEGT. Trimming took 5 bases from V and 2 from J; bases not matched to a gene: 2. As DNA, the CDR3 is TGTGCCAGCAGTACTAGCGGGAGCCCCTACAATGAGCAGTTCTTC. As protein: CASSTSGSPYNEQFF.

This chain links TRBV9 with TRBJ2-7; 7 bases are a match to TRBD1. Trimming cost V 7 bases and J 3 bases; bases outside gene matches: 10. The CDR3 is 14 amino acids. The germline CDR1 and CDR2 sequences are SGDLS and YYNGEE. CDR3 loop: CASGPSGGFYEQYF. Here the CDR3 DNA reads TGTGCCAGCGGCCCCTCAGGGGGATTCTACGAGCAGTACTTC.

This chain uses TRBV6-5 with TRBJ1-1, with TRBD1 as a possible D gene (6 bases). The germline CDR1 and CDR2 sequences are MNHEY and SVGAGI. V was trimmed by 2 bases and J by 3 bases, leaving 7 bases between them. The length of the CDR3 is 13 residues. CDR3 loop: CASSYRGDTEAFF. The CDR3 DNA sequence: TGTGCCAGCAGTTACAGGGGGGACACTGAAGCTTTCTTT.

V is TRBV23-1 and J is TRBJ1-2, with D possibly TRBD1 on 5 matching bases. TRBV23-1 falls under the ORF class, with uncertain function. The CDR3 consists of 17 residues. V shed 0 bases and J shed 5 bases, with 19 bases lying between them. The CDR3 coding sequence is TGCGCCAGCAGTCAATCCCGGGTCCCAGGGCAGACTTATGGCTACACCTTC. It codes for CASSQSRVPGQTYGYTF.

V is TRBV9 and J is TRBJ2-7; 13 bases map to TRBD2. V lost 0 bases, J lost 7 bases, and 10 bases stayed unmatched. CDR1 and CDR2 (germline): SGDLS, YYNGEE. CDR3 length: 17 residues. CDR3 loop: CASSVEAGTSGIGEQYF. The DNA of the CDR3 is TGTGCCAGCAGCGTAGAAGCCGGGACTAGCGGGATAGGGGAGCAGTACTTC.

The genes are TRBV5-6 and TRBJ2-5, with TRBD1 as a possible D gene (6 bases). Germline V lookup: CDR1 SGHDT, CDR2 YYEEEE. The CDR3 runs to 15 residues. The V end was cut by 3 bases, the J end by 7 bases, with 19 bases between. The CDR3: CASSSDRFRRGTQYF. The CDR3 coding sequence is TGTGCCAGCAGCTCTGACAGGTTCCGTCGGGGGACCCAGTACTTC. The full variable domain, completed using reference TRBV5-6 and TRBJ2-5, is DAGVTQSPTHLIKTRGQQVTLRCSPKSGHDTVSWYQQALGQGPQFIFQYYEEEERQRGNFPDRFSGHQFPNYSSELNVNALLLGDSALYLCASSSDRFRRGTQYFGPGTRLLVL.

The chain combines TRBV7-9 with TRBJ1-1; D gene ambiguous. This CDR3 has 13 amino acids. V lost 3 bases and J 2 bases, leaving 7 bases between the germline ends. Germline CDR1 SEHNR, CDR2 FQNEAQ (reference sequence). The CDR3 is CASSFVGNTEAFF. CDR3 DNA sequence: TGTGCCAGCAGCTTTGTAGGAAACACTGAAGCTTTCTTT.

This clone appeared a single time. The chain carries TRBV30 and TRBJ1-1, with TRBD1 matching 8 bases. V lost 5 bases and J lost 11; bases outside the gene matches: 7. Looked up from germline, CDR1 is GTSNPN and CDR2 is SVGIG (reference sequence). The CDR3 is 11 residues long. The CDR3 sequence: CAWSGQGWAFF. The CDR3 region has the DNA TGTGCCTGGTCAGGACAGGGCTGGGCTTTCTTT.

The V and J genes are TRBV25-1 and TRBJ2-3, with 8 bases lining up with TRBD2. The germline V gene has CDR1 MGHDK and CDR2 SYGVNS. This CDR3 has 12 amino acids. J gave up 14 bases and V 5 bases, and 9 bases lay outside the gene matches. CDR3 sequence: CASSHKAGEAYF. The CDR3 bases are TGTGCCAGCAGTCACAAAGCGGGAGAGGCGTATTTT.

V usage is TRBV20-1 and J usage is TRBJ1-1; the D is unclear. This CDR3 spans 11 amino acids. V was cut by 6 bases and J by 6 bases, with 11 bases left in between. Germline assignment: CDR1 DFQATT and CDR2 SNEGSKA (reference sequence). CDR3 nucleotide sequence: TGCAGTGCCCCTACAACTCCTGAAGCTTTCTTT. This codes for CSAPTTPEAFF.

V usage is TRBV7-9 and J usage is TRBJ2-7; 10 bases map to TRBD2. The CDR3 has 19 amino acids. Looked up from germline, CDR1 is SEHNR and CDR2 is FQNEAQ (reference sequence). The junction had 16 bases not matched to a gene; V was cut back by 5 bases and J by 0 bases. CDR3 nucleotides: TGTGCCAGCAGCCCTCCCCGGCGTACTAGCGGGACCAGCTCCTACGAGCAGTACTTC. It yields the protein CASSPPRRTSGTSSYEQYF.

In DNA, the CDR3 is TGCGCCAGCAGCCCCGAGGGCCAGGCCACCTACGAGCAGTACTTC. Its protein is CASSPEGQATYEQYF. The chain couples TRBV5-1 to TRBJ2-7; weak D call: TRBD2 (5 bases). The germline V and J ends were trimmed by 4 bases and 2 bases, with 16 bases remaining between them. Looked up from germline, CDR1 is SGHRS and CDR2 is YFSETQ. CDR3 length: 15 amino acids.

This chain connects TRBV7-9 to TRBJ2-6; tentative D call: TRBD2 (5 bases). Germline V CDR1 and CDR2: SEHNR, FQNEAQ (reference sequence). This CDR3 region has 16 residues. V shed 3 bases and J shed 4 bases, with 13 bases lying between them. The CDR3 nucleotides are TGTGCCAGCAGCTTGTCCGGGAACGTGGGGGCCAACGTCCTGACTTTC. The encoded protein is CASSLSGNVGANVLTF.

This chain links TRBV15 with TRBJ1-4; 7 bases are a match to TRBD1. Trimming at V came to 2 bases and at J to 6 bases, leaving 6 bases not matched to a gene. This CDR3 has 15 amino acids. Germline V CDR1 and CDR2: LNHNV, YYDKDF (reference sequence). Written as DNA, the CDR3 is TGTGCCACCAGCAGACCGGGACAGAAGGATGAAAAACTGTTTTTT. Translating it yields CATSRPGQKDEKLFF.

For the CDR3, the DNA is TGCGCCAGCAGCCGCCCGACAGGGATCGGAACAGATACGCAGTATTTT. Translated, it gives CASSRPTGIGTDTQYF. V usage is TRBV4-1 and J usage is TRBJ2-3; 7 positions match TRBD1. Unmatched junction bases numbered 10, after V lost 4 bases and J lost 3 bases. This CDR3 region has 16 residues. CDR1 MGHRA and CDR2 YSYEKL come from the germline V gene.

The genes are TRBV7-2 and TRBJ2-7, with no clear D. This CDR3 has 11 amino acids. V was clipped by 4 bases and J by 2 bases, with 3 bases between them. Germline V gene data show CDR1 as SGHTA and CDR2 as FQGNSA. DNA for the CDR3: TGTGCCAGCAGCTATACCTACGAGCAGTACTTC. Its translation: CASSYTYEQYF.

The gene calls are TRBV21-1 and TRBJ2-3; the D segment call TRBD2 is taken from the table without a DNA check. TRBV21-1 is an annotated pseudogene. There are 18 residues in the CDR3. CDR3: CASSKVPSAGGRTDTQYF. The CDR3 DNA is TGTGCCAGCAGCAAAGTGCCGTCAGCGGGAGGCCGCACAGATACGCAGTATTTT.